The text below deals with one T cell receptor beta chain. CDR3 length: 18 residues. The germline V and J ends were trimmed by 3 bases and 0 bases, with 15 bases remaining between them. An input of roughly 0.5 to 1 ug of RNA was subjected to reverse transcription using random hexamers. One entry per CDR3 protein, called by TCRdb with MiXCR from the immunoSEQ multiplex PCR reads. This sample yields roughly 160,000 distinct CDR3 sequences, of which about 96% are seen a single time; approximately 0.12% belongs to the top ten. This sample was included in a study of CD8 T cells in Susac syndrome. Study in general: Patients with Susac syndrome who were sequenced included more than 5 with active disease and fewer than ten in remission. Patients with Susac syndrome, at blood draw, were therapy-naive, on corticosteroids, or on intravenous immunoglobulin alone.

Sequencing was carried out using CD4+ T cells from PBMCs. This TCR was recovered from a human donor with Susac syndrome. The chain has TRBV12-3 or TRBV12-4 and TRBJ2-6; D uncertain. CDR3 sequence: CASSFRISVFSGANVLTF. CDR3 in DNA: TGTGCCAGCAGTTTCAGGATTAGTGTTTTCTCTGGGGCCAACGTCCTGACTTTC.